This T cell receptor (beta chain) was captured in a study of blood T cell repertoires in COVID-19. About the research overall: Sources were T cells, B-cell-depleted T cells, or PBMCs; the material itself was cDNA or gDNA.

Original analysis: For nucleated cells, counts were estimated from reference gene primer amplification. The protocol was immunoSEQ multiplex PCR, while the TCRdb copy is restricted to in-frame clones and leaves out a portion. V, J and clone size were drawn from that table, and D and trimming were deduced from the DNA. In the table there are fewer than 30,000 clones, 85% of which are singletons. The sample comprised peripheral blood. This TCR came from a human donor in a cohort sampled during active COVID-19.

The CDR3 sequence: CSVPQENTGELFF. CDR3 nucleotide sequence: TGCAGCGTTCCCCAGGAGAACACCGGGGAGCTGTTTTTT. The chain recombines TRBV29-1 with TRBJ2-2; D is ambiguous. CDR1 and CDR2 from the germline V gene are SQVTM and ANQGSEA. Between the trimmed V and J ends, which lost 5 bases and 1 base, there was a span of 8 bases. CDR3 size: 13 residues.